These 32 T cell receptor beta chains originate from one sample sequenced in a study of beta chain features in type 1 diabetes. Expressed TCRB transcripts got sequenced, as all isolated RNA was reverse transcribed. The table came from immunoSEQ multiplex PCR; TCRdb's copy has only in-frame clones and leaves some out. The table shows 350,000 to 400,000 clones, with around 15% occurring only once. Sequences were obtained from naive CD4+ T cells from blood. The receptors originated from a woman aged 18-29 years in good health.

V and J are TRBV2 and TRBJ2-3; no reliable D call. Germline CDR1 is SNHLY and CDR2 is FYNNEI. Trimming took 6 bases from V and 2 from J, leaving 6 bases between them. The CDR3 has 12 residues. The CDR3 here is CASRRFTDTQYF. In nucleotides, the CDR3 is TGTGCCAGCAGGCGGTTCACAGATACGCAGTATTTT.

The rearrangement links TRBV30 to TRBJ1-2, with 7 bases aligning to TRBD1. This CDR3 has 12 amino acids. In germline, CDR1 is GTSNPN, CDR2 SVGIG (reference sequence). J lost 7 bases, V lost 2 bases, and 4 bases had no gene match. The CDR3 loop is CAWSRTGRGYTF. In DNA, the CDR3 is TGTGCCTGGAGTAGGACAGGTCGTGGCTACACCTTC.

Only a few counts were recorded for this clone. The chain recombines TRBV29-1 with TRBJ2-2; D not certain. This CDR3 has 13 amino acids. Germline V gives CDR1 SQVTM, CDR2 ANQGSEA. V gave up 0 bases and J gave up 6 bases, with 8 bases separating them. The CDR3 sequence is CSVEDVRPGELFF. The CDR3 nucleotides are TGCAGCGTTGAAGATGTCAGGCCCGGGGAGCTGTTTTTT.

This clone occurred a few times. This sequence joins TRBV9 and TRBJ2-4, with a weak D call TRBD1 (5 bases). The CDR3 is made up of 15 amino acids. With 0 bases removed from V and 7 bases from J, the gap between germline ends came to 14 bases. Germline CDR1 reads SGDLS; CDR2 reads YYNGEE. The CDR3 region is CASSVVGAVNNIQYF. The CDR3 DNA sequence: TGTGCCAGCAGCGTAGTTGGGGCGGTGAACAACATTCAGTACTTC. The whole variable domain, filled in from reference TRBV9 and TRBJ2-4, reads DSGVTQTPKHLITATGQRVTLRCSPRSGDLSVYWYQQSLDQGLQFLIQYYNGEERAKGNILERFSAQQFPDLHSELNLSSLELGDSALYFCASSVVGAVNNIQYFGAGTRLSVL.

This clone appeared a few times. The chain uses TRBV7-2 and TRBJ2-5, with TRBD2 matching 8 bases. Germline V gene lookup returns CDR1 SGHTA and CDR2 FQGNSA. V lost 3 bases and J lost 5; bases outside the gene matches: 8. The CDR3 totals 15 residues. The CDR3 region is CASSFPSGFAETQYF. Here the CDR3 DNA reads TGTGCCAGCAGCTTCCCTAGCGGGTTCGCGGAGACCCAGTACTTC.

This clone has a handful of counts. The chain employs TRBV15 and TRBJ2-3, with D possibly being TRBD2 (6 bases). Germline V CDR1 and CDR2: LNHNV, YYDKDF (reference sequence). V shed 5 bases and J shed 1 base, with 16 bases lying between them. The CDR3 contains 16 residues. The CDR3 protein is CATSLLPGDGTDTQYF. The CDR3 coding sequence is TGTGCCACCAGCCTCCTACCGGGAGACGGCACAGATACGCAGTATTTT. Variable domain in full (rest from reference TRBV15 and TRBJ2-3): DAMVIQNPRYQVTQFGKPVTLSCSQTLNHNVMYWYQQKSSQAPKLLFHYYDKDFNNEADTPDNFQSRRPNTSFCFLDIRSPGLGDTAMYLCATSLLPGDGTDTQYFGPGTRLTVL.

This chain connects TRBV29-1 to TRBJ2-7; weak D call: TRBD1 (7 bases). The CDR3 consists of 12 residues. Germline CDR1 is SQVTM and CDR2 is ANQGSEA. Deletions cut 7 bases from V and 3 bases from J, with 13 bases between. CDR3 residues: CSARGAGYEQYF. The CDR3 region has the DNA TGCAGCGCCAGGGGGGCGGGCTACGAGCAGTACTTC.

The CDR3 region is CASSLLQGGSTEAFF. The CDR3 DNA is TGTGCCAGCAGCTTACTGCAGGGAGGGTCCACTGAAGCTTTCTTT. The chain combines TRBV11-2 with TRBJ1-1, with D possibly TRBD1 on 5 matching bases. Trimming shortened V by 2 bases and J by 4 bases, and 14 bases separated the two germline ends. CDR1 is SGHAT, CDR2 FQNNGV, per germline. The CDR3 is 15 residues long.

This clone was detected only a few times. V usage is TRBV19 and J usage is TRBJ1-4, with unresolved D. Germline loops: CDR1 LNHDA, CDR2 SQIVND (reference sequence). V lost 8 bases and J lost 0, with 13 bases in between. The CDR3 extends over 15 amino acids. CDR3 DNA sequence: TGTGCCAGTGCAGTCCGAACCCCAACTAATGAAAAACTGTTTTTT. Protein sequence: CASAVRTPTNEKLFF.

Here the CDR3 reads CASSLGEGQPQHF. In nucleotides, the CDR3 is TGTGCCAGCAGCTTAGGGGAGGGCCAGCCCCAGCATTTT. V is TRBV7-9 and J is TRBJ1-5; unclear D gene. The germline CDR1 and CDR2 sequences are SEHNR and FQNEAQ (reference sequence). Trimming left V 1 base short and J 7 bases short, with 8 bases between. The CDR3 sequence is 13 residues long.

The chain is built from TRBV5-6 and TRBJ2-3; D possibly corresponds to TRBD2 (6 bases). The CDR3 consists of 16 residues. The V and J ends lost 5 bases and 4 bases respectively, with 20 bases between them. Germline V gives CDR1 SGHDT, CDR2 YYEEEE. CDR3 bases: TGTGCCAGCAGTATTGAGTGGGGCGGGGCGGCAGATACGCAGTATTTT. Amino acid sequence: CASSIEWGGAADTQYF.

The rearrangement links TRBV5-4 to TRBJ1-2; possibly TRBD1 for D (5 bases). The V end was cut by 0 bases, the J end by 5 bases, with 8 bases between. CDR3 size: 13 residues. From germline, CDR1 is SGHNT and CDR2 YYREEE (reference sequence). The CDR3 nucleotides read TGTGCCAGCAGCTTGGTTGCAGGGTATGGCTACACCTTC. Translated: CASSLVAGYGYTF.

In this sample, this clone turned up once. V gene TRBV5-1 combines with J gene TRBJ2-2; a possible D gene is TRBD1 (5 bases). V was shortened by 0 bases and J by 0 bases, with 9 bases between the two germline ends. The germline V gene has CDR1 SGHRS and CDR2 YFSETQ. The CDR3 length is 16 residues. CDR3 bases: TGCGCCAGCAGCTTGGCCTGGGGCCCGAACACCGGGGAGCTGTTTTTT. It translates to CASSLAWGPNTGELFF.

V and J are TRBV29-1 and TRBJ2-3; 10 bases fit TRBD1. Germline V CDR1 and CDR2: SQVTM, ANQGSEA. The ends lost 4 bases at V and 6 bases at J; junction bases unmatched: 16. This CDR3 comprises 17 residues. The CDR3: CSVGGTGDGGTKDTQYF. For the CDR3, the DNA is TGCAGCGTTGGAGGGACAGGGGACGGGGGCACCAAGGATACGCAGTATTTT.

Regarding this clone: This sample also contains other DNA sequences that code for the same CDR3. V usage is TRBV28 and J usage is TRBJ2-7; 10 bases are a match to TRBD1. Germline V gene sequence: CDR1 MDHEN, CDR2 SYDVKM. Unmatched junction bases numbered 7, after V lost 6 bases and J lost 2 bases. The CDR3 runs 15 residues. The CDR3 is CASSLTGTGAYEQYF. DNA of the CDR3: TGTGCCAGCAGCTTAACCGGGACAGGGGCCTACGAGCAGTACTTC.

This clone was counted a few times. The chain carries TRBV6-1 and TRBJ2-1; TRBD2 matches 13 bases. This CDR3 is built from 17 residues. V lost 4 bases, J lost 6 bases, and 9 bases stayed unmatched. Germline lookup yields CDR1 MNHNS and CDR2 SASEGT. In nucleotides, the CDR3 is TGTGCCAGCAGTGGGACTAGCGGGAGTAATTTTGGCAATGAGCAGTTCTTC. Protein product: CASSGTSGSNFGNEQFF.

The chain links TRBV29-1 to TRBJ2-5, with D maybe TRBD1 (5 bases). With 1 base removed from V and 1 base from J, the gap between germline ends came to 7 bases. Germline V gene lookup returns CDR1 SQVTM and CDR2 ANQGSEA. This CDR3 contains 13 residues. The CDR3 is CSVEGRVQETQYF. DNA of the CDR3: TGCAGCGTTGAAGGCAGGGTCCAAGAGACCCAGTACTTC.

Only a few counts were recorded for this clone. This chain uses TRBV5-1 with TRBJ1-1; no reliable D call. The CDR3 consists of 18 residues. Per the germline V gene, CDR1 is SGHRS and CDR2 is YFSETQ. The V gene lost 0 bases and the J gene lost 4 bases, with 22 bases spanning the gap. The CDR3 reads CASSLEDRLRFRGTEAFF. The CDR3 DNA reads as TGCGCCAGCAGCTTGGAAGATCGACTGAGGTTTCGGGGCACTGAAGCTTTCTTT.

A word on this clone: Other DNA sequences in this sample translate to the same CDR3. This chain uses TRBV9 with TRBJ1-5; D is undetermined. The CDR3 is 14 residues long. The germline CDR1 and CDR2 sequences are SGDLS and YYNGEE. Trimming took off 0 bases at V and 2 bases at J, with 6 bases between the two ends. CDR3 sequence reads: CASSVDSGNQPQHF. DNA of the CDR3: TGTGCCAGCAGCGTAGATAGTGGCAATCAGCCCCAGCATTTT.

This clone was seen a handful of times. J is TRBJ2-3 and V is TRBV2; weak D call: TRBD1 (6 bases). The CDR3 totals 15 residues. Germline CDR1 is SNHLY and CDR2 is FYNNEI. V was pared by 3 bases and J by 2 bases, with 12 bases between. The CDR3 region has the DNA TGTGCCAGCAGTGATAGTCCAGGGGCCACAGATACGCAGTATTTT. Protein: CASSDSPGATDTQYF.

A few counts support this clone. The chain uses TRBV5-1 and TRBJ2-6; TRBD1 aligns across 9 bases. The germline V gene has CDR1 SGHRS and CDR2 YFSETQ. V shed 3 bases, J shed 0 bases, and the junction held 7 bases outside the gene matches. The CDR3 contains 18 residues. The CDR3 sequence: CASSSRDRADSGANVLTF. In DNA, the CDR3 is TGCGCCAGCAGCTCACGGGACAGGGCAGACTCTGGGGCCAACGTCCTGACTTTC.

This clone was observed a handful of times. The chain has TRBV7-2 and TRBJ1-5; 11 bases agree with TRBD1. Germline V gene lookup returns CDR1 SGHTA and CDR2 FQGNSA. Trimming cost V 0 bases and J 0 bases; bases outside gene matches: 10. CDR3 size: 20 residues. The CDR3 is CASSLARGTGGINSNQPQHF. The CDR3 DNA follows: TGTGCCAGCAGCTTAGCGCGCGGGACAGGGGGAATTAATAGCAATCAGCCCCAGCATTTT.

V usage is TRBV5-6 and J usage is TRBJ2-7; D may be TRBD1 (6 bases). V was clipped by 0 bases and J by 2 bases, with 12 bases between them. Germline values: CDR1 SGHDT, CDR2 YYEEEE. CDR3 length: 15 residues. The CDR3 DNA reads as TGTGCCAGCAGCTTGGGAGCCCGGACAGCCTACGAGCAGTACTTC. Amino acids: CASSLGARTAYEQYF.

Only a few counts were recorded for this clone. This rearrangement joins TRBV4-1 to TRBJ2-1; 11 bases map to TRBD2. Germline loops: CDR1 MGHRA, CDR2 YSYEKL. This CDR3 has 20 amino acids. V lost 1 base, J lost 0 bases, and 11 bases stayed unmatched. CDR3 sequence (DNA): TGCGCCAGCAGCCAAGCTCCGGGACTAGCGGAGAGGAGCTCCTACAATGAGCAGTTCTTC. Translation gives CASSQAPGLAERSSYNEQFF.

This sequence joins TRBV28 and TRBJ2-7, with D hard to call. V was pared by 3 bases and J by 6 bases, with 6 bases between. CDR1 MDHEN and CDR2 SYDVKM come from the germline V gene. CDR3 size: 11 residues. The CDR3 loop reads CASSFKSEQYF. In nucleotides, the CDR3 is TGTGCCAGCAGTTTTAAGAGCGAGCAGTACTTC.

This clone was seen more than once but under ten times. V is TRBV9 and J is TRBJ2-3; 7 bases map to TRBD2. CDR1 is SGDLS and CDR2 is YYNGEE in the germline V gene. The CDR3 consists of 15 residues. The V segment lost 0 bases and the J segment 3 bases; nucleotides outside the gene matches: 4. The CDR3 DNA follows: TGTGCCAGCAGCGTAGGTGAGGGACTAACAGATACGCAGTATTTT. It is translated as CASSVGEGLTDTQYF.

This clone came up a few times. The chain uses TRBV2 and TRBJ2-2; the D is unclear. V dropped 1 base and J dropped 3 bases, with 3 bases sitting between them. Germline V gives CDR1 SNHLY, CDR2 FYNNEI. CDR3 size: 13 residues. The CDR3 sequence is CASSEGHTGELFF. The CDR3 bases are TGTGCCAGCAGTGAAGGGCACACCGGGGAGCTGTTTTTT.

J is TRBJ2-3 and V is TRBV30, with 9 bases matching TRBD2. Germline lookup yields CDR1 GTSNPN and CDR2 SVGIG (reference sequence). This CDR3 is built from 16 residues. V shed 1 base, J shed 4 bases, and the junction held 9 bases outside the gene matches. CDR3 loop: CAWSEYSGRVADTQYF. CDR3 sequence (DNA): TGTGCCTGGAGTGAGTATAGCGGGAGAGTAGCAGATACGCAGTATTTT. The full variable domain, its missing parts supplied by reference TRBV30 and TRBJ2-3, is SQTIHQWPATLVQPVGSPLSLECTVEGTSNPNLYWYRQAAGRGLQLLFYSVGIGQISSEVPQNLSASRPQDRQFILSSKKLLLSDSGFYLCAWSEYSGRVADTQYFGPGTRLTVL.

This sequence joins TRBV5-6 and TRBJ2-3, with TRBD1 identical over 9 bases. Germline V gene lookup returns CDR1 SGHDT and CDR2 YYEEEE. The CDR3 has 17 residues. The trim removed 4 bases at V and 4 bases at J, leaving 13 bases unmatched. Here the CDR3 reads CASSRLPGQGRADTQYF. The CDR3 DNA reads TGTGCCAGCAGCCGACTCCCCGGACAGGGGCGGGCAGATACGCAGTATTTT.

This clone was seen a handful of times. The chain carries TRBV28 and TRBJ2-1; TRBD1 aligns across 10 bases. V dropped 6 bases and J dropped 6; count of bases not matched to a gene: 8. This CDR3 region has 15 residues. CDR1 MDHEN and CDR2 SYDVKM come from the germline V gene. CDR3: CASSYRQGAANEQFF. The DNA of the CDR3 is TGTGCCAGCAGCTATAGACAGGGGGCAGCCAATGAGCAGTTCTTC.

This chain joins TRBV4-1 and TRBJ2-5, with 14 bases fitting TRBD2. Germline lookup yields CDR1 MGHRA and CDR2 YSYEKL. Trimming cost V 2 bases and J 4 bases; bases outside gene matches: 3. This CDR3 comprises 16 residues. This CDR3 is CASSQPGTSGRETQYF. CDR3 sequence (DNA): TGCGCCAGCAGCCAACCCGGGACTAGCGGGAGAGAGACCCAGTACTTC.

This clone has more than one count but fewer than ten. V is TRBV5-4 and J is TRBJ1-1, with 8 bases lining up with TRBD1. The CDR3 contains 17 residues. Germline V gene lookup returns CDR1 SGHNT and CDR2 YYREEE (reference sequence). The V segment lost 0 bases and the J segment 0 bases; nucleotides outside the gene matches: 7. This chain's CDR3 is CASSLARTGIMNTEAFF. CDR3 in DNA: TGTGCCAGCAGCTTGGCTAGGACAGGGATTATGAACACTGAAGCTTTCTTT.